These 13 T cell receptor beta chains originate from one sample sequenced in a study of post-analysis software for immune sequencing data. Their specific antigens are unknown. The TCR beta cDNA libraries contained unique molecular identifiers. TCRdb re-derived calls from the PCR reads in MiXCR, one entry per CDR3 protein. The sample has fewer than 850,000 distinct CDR3 sequences, around 46% seen once; the top ten hold roughly 5.2%. Overall study results and limits: Relative to controls, patients had five TRBV segments at higher frequency, with TRBV5-6, TRBV5-1 and TRBV20-1 among these.

The sample consisted of blood. All receptors come from a girl between 5 and 17 years old with multiple sclerosis.

This clonotype was seen a handful of times. CDR3 region: CSVEGTGGTETQYF. The CDR3 DNA is TGCAGCGTTGAAGGGACAGGGGGCACAGAGACCCAGTACTTC. The chain carries TRBV29-1 and TRBJ2-5, with 11 bases lining up with TRBD1. This CDR3 region has 14 residues. The trim removed 1 base at V and 4 bases at J, leaving 2 bases unmatched. Germline lookup yields CDR1 SQVTM and CDR2 ANQGSEA.

The rearrangement links TRBV5-1 to TRBJ2-1, with 8 nucleotides matching TRBD2. Looked up from germline, CDR1 is SGHRS and CDR2 is YFSETQ. The CDR3 consists of 16 residues. The trim removed 0 bases at V and 6 bases at J, leaving 8 bases unmatched. CDR3 residues: CASSLVGGRNFNEQFF. The CDR3 bases are TGCGCCAGCAGCTTGGTCGGCGGGAGGAACTTCAATGAGCAGTTCTTC. The variable domain in full, with the rest retrieved from reference TRBV5-1 and TRBJ2-1, is KAGVTQTPRYLIKTRGQQVTLSCSPISGHRSVSWYQQTPGQGLQFLFEYFSETQRNKGNFPGRFSGRQFSNSRSEMNVSTLELGDSALYLCASSLVGGRNFNEQFFGPGTRLTVL.

The chain has TRBV7-4 and TRBJ1-5, with 9 positions matching TRBD1. CDR1 and CDR2 (germline): SGHVT, SQSDAQ. The V gene end was trimmed by 3 bases and the J gene end by 1 base; junction bases not matched to a gene: 10. CDR3 length equals 18 residues. This CDR3 reads CASSFPGQGIRSNQPQHF. The CDR3 region has the DNA TGTGCCAGCAGCTTTCCGGGACAGGGTATCAGGAGCAATCAGCCCCAGCATTTT.

This chain uses TRBV12-3 or TRBV12-4 with TRBJ2-1; 11 positions match TRBD2. The CDR3 is made up of 17 amino acids. The V gene end was trimmed by 6 bases and the J gene end by 0 bases; junction bases not matched to a gene: 7. CDR3 DNA sequence: TGTGCCAGCAGCCTACTAGCGGGAGAGGGCTCCTACAATGAGCAGTTCTTC. This sequence encodes CASSLLAGEGSYNEQFF.

This chain uses TRBV10-3 with TRBJ2-7, with a possible D match to TRBD2 (5 bases). Between the trimmed V and J ends, which lost 8 bases and 4 bases, there was a span of 9 bases. The length of the CDR3 is 11 residues. The V gene's germline CDR1 is ENHRY and CDR2 SYGVKD. The CDR3 spells CAIGERYEQYF. In nucleotides, the CDR3 is TGTGCCATCGGGGAGAGATACGAGCAGTACTTC.

In nucleotides, the CDR3 is TGCGCCAGCAGCCACCCCGGGACAGGGTCCGAGCAGTACTTC. Protein product: CASSHPGTGSEQYF. The chain uses TRBV5-1 and TRBJ2-5; 9 bases agree with TRBD1. The J call could be wrong; TRBJ2-7 is a better fit for the DNA end. The CDR3 covers 14 residues. CDR1 and CDR2 (germline): SGHRS, YFSETQ.

Here the CDR3 DNA reads TGTGCCAGCAGTTTATCGGGACTAGCGTCTGGCACAGATACGCAGTATTTT. It specifies CASSLSGLASGTDTQYF. The rearrangement uses TRBV28 and TRBJ2-3; 10 bases match TRBD2. Germline CDR1 reads MDHEN; CDR2 reads SYDVKM. The junction had 5 bases not matched to a gene; V was cut back by 1 base and J by 1 base. The CDR3 length is 17 residues.

This chain links TRBV29-1 with TRBJ2-1; the match to TRBD2 covers 14 bases. Germline V gene sequence: CDR1 SQVTM, CDR2 ANQGSEA. There are 18 residues in the CDR3. Unmatched junction bases numbered 8, after V lost 2 bases and J lost 2 bases. CDR3 coding DNA: TGCAGCGTTGAATGGGGGACTAGCGGGAGCCCCACCTACAATGAGCAGTTCTTC. Protein product: CSVEWGTSGSPTYNEQFF.

This CDR3 is CASSRGGPGSYEQYF. The DNA of the CDR3 is TGTGCCAGCTCGAGGGGCGGGCCCGGCTCCTACGAGCAGTACTTC. The rearrangement uses TRBV27 and TRBJ2-7, with D perhaps given as TRBD1 or TRBD2 (5 bases each). The CDR3 has 15 amino acids. Germline values: CDR1 MNHEY, CDR2 SMNVEV (reference sequence). V was shortened by 8 bases and J by 0 bases, with 17 bases between the two germline ends.

This clonotype has just a few counts. The V gene is TRBV12-3 or TRBV12-4, the J gene TRBJ2-3, with D possibly being TRBD2 (5 bases). This CDR3 comprises 16 residues. V was pared by 5 bases and J by 0 bases, with 15 bases between. CDR3 amino acids: CASSPGLGTSTDTQYF. In DNA, the CDR3 is TGTGCCAGCAGTCCAGGACTGGGTACTAGCACAGATACGCAGTATTTT.

The rearrangement uses TRBV28 and TRBJ2-1, with 14 bases aligning to TRBD2. V shed 5 bases and J 4 bases; nucleotides not matched to a gene: 16. The CDR3 extends over 20 amino acids. Germline CDR1 MDHEN, CDR2 SYDVKM. This CDR3 is CASSRRGQGGTSGSYNEQFF. The CDR3 DNA sequence: TGTGCCAGCAGTCGGAGAGGACAGGGTGGGACTAGCGGGAGTTACAATGAGCAGTTCTTC.

This clonotype was observed a handful of times. The chain combines TRBV20-1 with TRBJ2-3; D is undetermined. Germline assignment: CDR1 DFQATT and CDR2 SNEGSKA (reference sequence). The V end was cut by 3 bases, the J end by 1 base, with 5 bases between. The CDR3 sequence is 12 residues long. The CDR3 sequence: CSASQGTDTQYF. CDR3 coding DNA: TGCAGTGCTAGTCAGGGCACAGATACGCAGTATTTT.

This clonotype turned up a few times. The CDR3 DNA sequence: TGCAGCGTTACCCTTCACCCGAACACTGAAGCTTTCTTT. This translates into CSVTLHPNTEAFF. The chain combines TRBV29-1 with TRBJ1-1; the D is unclear. CDR1 and CDR2 from the germline V gene are SQVTM and ANQGSEA. Trimming stripped 5 bases from V and 1 base from J, with 11 bases between. The CDR3 is 13 amino acids.